This TCR beta chain appears in the sequencing data of a study of blood T cell repertoires in COVID-19. Clones were read by immunoSEQ multiplex PCR, and TCRdb kept only the in-frame ones, dropping some. Among 250,000 to 350,000 clones, around 88% were seen once, and the ten largest hold approximately 7%. On this clone: The junction and the germline gene differ at one end; a read error may be behind it.

The CDR3 has 18 residues. The germline V gene has CDR1 LNHNV and CDR2 YYDKDF (reference sequence). The chain uses TRBV15 and TRBJ1-5; a possible D gene is TRBD1 (5 bases). This receptor was obtained from a woman in her twenties or thirties who had recovered from COVID-19. The sequenced sample consisted of peripheral blood. The CDR3 reads CATSTEGQGLIGNQPQHF. The CDR3 nucleotides read TGTGCCACGAGCACGGAAGGTCAGGGATTGATTGGCAATCAGCCCCAGCATTTT.